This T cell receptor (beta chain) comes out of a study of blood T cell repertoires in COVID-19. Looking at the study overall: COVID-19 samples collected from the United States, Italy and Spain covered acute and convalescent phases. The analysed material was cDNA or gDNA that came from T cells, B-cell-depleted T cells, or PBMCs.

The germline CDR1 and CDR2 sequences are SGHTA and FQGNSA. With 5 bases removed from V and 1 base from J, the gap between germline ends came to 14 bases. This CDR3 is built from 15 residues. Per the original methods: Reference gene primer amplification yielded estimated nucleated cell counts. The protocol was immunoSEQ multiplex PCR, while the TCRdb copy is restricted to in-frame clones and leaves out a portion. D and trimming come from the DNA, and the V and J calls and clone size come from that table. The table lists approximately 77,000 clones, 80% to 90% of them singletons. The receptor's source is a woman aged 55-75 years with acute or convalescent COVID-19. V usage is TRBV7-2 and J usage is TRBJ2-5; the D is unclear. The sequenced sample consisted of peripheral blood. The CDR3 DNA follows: TGTGCCAGCAGCCCAAACCAACAGCTCCAAGAGACCCAGTACTTC. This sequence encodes CASSPNQQLQETQYF.